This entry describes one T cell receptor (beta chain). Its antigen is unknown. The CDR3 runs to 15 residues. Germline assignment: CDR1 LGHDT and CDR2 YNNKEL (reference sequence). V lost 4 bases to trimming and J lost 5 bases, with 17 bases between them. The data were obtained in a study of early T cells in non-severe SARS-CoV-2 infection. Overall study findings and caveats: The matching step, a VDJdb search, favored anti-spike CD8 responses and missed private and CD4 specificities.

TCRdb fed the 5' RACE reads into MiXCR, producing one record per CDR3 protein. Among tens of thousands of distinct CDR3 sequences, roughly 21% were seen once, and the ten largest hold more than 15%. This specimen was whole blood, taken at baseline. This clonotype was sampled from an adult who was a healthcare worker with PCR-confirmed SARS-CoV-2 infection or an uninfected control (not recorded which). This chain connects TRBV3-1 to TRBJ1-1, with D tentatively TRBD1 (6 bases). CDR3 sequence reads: CASSLFRGGPTEAFF. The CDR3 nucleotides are TGTGCCAGCAGCCTTTTCCGGGGGGGGCCAACTGAAGCTTTCTTT.